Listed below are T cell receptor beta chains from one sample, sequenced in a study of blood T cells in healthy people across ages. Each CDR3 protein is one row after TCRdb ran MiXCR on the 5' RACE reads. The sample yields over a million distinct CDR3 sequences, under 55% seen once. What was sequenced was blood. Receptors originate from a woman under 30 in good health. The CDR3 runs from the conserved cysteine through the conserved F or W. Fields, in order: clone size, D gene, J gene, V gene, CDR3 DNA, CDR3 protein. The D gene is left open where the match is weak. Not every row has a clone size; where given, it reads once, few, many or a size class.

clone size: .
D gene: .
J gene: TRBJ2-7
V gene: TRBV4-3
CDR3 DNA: TGCGCCAGCAGCCAAGATCGCGCAGGGATCTACGAGCAGTACTTC
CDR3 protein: CASSQDRAGIYEQYF

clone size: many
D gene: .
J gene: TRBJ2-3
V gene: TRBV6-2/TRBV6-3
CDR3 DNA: TGTGCCAGCAGTTCGGGGGAAGCCACAGATACGCAGTATTTT
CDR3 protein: CASSSGEATDTQYF

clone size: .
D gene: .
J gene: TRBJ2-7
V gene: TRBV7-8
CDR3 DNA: TGTGCCAGCTTCGGAGGATACGAGCAGTACTTC
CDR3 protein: CASFGGYEQYF

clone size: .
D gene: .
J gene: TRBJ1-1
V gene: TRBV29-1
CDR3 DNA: TGCAGCGTTGTGAGACAGACGAACACTGAAGCTTTCTTT
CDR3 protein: CSVVRQTNTEAFF

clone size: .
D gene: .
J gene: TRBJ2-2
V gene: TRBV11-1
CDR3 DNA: TGTGCCAGCAGCCGAGGACAGATTACCGGGGAGCTGTTTTTT
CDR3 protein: CASSRGQITGELFF

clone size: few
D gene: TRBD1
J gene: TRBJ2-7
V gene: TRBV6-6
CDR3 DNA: TGTGCCAGCAGTCCTAGGACAGGGTTCTCGGACGAGCAGTACTTC
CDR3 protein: CASSPRTGFSDEQYF

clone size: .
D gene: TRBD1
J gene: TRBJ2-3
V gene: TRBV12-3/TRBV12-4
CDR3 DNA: TGTGCCACCGACCGGGACAGGGTAGCAGATACGCAGTATTTT
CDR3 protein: CATDRDRVADTQYF

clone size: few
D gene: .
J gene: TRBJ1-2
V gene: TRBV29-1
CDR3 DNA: TGCAGCGTCAGGTTTAAGGATGGCTACACCTTC
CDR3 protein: CSVRFKDGYTF

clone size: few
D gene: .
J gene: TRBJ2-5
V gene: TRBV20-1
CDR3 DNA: TGCAGTGCTAGAGATGCAAGACAAGAGACCCAGTACTTC
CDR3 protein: CSARDARQETQYF

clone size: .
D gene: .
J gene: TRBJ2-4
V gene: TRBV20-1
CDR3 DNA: TGCAGTGCTGTGGGACATCCGAGGGCCAAAAACATTCAGTACTTC
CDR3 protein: CSAVGHPRAKNIQYF

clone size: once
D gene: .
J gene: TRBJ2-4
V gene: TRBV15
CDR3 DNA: TGTGCCACCAGCAGAGTAGGCCAAAACATTCAGTACTTC
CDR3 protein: CATSRVGQNIQYF

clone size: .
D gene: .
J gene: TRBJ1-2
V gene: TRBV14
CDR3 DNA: TGTGCCAGCAGCGCTACGAGGGATTTTGTCTATGGCTACACCTTC
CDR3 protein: CASSATRDFVYGYTF

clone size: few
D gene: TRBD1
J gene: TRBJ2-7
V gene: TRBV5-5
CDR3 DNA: TGTGCCAGCAGCACCGCCGGGACAGGGCTCGAGCAGTACTTC
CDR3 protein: CASSTAGTGLEQYF

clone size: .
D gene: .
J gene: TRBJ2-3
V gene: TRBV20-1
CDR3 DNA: TGCAGTGCCAGGCGGGGAACCTCCACAGATACGCAGTATTTT
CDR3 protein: CSARRGTSTDTQYF

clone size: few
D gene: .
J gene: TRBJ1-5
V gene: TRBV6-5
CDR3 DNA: TGTGCCAGCAGTCCCCTGGGGGGGTTGAAGCCCCAGCATTTT
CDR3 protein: CASSPLGGLKPQHF

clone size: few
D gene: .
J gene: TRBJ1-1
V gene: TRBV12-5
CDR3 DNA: TGTGCTAGTGGTTTGGGACGGACTGAAGCTTTCTTT
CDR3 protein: CASGLGRTEAFF

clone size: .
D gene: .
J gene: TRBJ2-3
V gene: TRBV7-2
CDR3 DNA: TGTGCCAGCAGCGTAGACGCGACAGATACGCAGTATTTT
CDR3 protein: CASSVDATDTQYF

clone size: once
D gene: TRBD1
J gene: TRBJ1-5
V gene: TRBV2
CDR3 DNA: TGTACCAGCCGGGGACAGCCCAATCAGCCCCAGCATTTT
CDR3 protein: CTSRGQPNQPQHF

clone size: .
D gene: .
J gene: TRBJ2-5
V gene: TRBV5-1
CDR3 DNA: TGCGCCAGCAGCTTGGAAGAGTCCCTTTATGAGCAGTACTTC
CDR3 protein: CASSLEESLYEQYF

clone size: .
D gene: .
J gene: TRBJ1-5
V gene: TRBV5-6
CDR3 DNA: TGTGCCAGGGAGACAGCCCCTAGCAATCAGCCCCAGCATTTT
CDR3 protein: CARETAPSNQPQHF

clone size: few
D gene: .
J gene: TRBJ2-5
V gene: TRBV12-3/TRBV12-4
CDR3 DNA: TGTGCCAGCAGTTTAGCTCAGGGATTTTATGAGCAGTACTTC
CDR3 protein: CASSLAQGFYEQYF

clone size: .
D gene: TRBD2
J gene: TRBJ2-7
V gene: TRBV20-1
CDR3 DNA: TGCAGTGCTAGAGGGTCTAGCGGGAGACCCTACGAGCAGTACTTC
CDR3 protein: CSARGSSGRPYEQYF

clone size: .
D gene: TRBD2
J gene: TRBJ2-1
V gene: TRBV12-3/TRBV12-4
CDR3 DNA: TGTGCCAGCAGTTTAGGTGCTAGCGGGGGAGATGAGCAGTTCTTC
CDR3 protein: CASSLGASGGDEQFF

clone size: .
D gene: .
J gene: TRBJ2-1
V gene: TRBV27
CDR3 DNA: TGTGCCAGCATCTCACTACTAAGGAGAGGGTATGAGCAGTTCTTC
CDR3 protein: CASISLLRRGYEQFF

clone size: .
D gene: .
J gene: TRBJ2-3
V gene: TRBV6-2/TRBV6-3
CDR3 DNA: TGTGCCAGCAAACGCAGGGCCATCGCAGATACGCAGTATTTT
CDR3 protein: CASKRRAIADTQYF

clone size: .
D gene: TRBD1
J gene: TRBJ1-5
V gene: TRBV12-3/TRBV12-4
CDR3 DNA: TGTGCCAGCACATCCAGGACAGGTAGCAATCAGCCCCAGCATTTT
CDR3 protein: CASTSRTGSNQPQHF

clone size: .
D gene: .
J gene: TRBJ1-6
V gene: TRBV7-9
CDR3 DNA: TGTGCCAGCAGCCATGGCGGGGAACCCACGACCCTCCACTTT
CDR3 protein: CASSHGGEPTTLHF

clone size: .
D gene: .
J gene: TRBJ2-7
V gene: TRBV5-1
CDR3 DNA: TGCGCCAGCAGCCCCGGGGAGGATAGCTCCTACGAGCAGTACTTC
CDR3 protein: CASSPGEDSSYEQYF

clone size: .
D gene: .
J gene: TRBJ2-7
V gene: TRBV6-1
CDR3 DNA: TGTGCCAGCAGTGTTGGGAACCCCTACGAGCAGTACTTC
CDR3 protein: CASSVGNPYEQYF

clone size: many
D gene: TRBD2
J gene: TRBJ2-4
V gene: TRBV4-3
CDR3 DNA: TGCGCCAGCAGCCAAGATCACAGCGGGGCCCCTACAAACATTCAGTACTTC
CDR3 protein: CASSQDHSGAPTNIQYF

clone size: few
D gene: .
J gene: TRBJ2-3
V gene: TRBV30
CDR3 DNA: TGTGCCTGGACAGTCACAGATACGCAGTATTTT
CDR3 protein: CAWTVTDTQYF

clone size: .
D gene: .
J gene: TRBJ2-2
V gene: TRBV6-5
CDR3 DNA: TGTGCCAGCAGTTACTCTCAACAAAACACCGGGGAGCTGTTTTTT
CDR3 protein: CASSYSQQNTGELFF

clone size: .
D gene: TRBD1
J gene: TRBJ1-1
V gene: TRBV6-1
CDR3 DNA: TGTGCCAGCAGACAACAGGGGACTTTGAACACTGAAGCTTTCTTT
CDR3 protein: CASRQQGTLNTEAFF

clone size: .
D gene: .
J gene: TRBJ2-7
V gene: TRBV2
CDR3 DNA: TGTGCCAGCACCGACATGCGTTCCTCCTACGAGCAGTACTTC
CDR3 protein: CASTDMRSSYEQYF

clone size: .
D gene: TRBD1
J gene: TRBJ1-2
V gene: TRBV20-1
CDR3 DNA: TGCAGTGCTACTGCGACAGGGAGATATGGCTACACCTTC
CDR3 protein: CSATATGRYGYTF

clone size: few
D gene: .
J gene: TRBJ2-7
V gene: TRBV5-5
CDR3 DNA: TGTGCCAGCAGCTTGGAGGTACTCTCCTACGAGCAGTACTTC
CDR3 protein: CASSLEVLSYEQYF

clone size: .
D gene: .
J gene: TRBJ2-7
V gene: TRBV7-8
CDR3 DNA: TGTGCCAGCAGCTTTTACTTCTACGAGCAGTACTTC
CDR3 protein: CASSFYFYEQYF

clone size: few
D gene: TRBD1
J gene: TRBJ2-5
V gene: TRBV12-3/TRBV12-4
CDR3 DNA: TGTGCCAGCAGTGACCGACAGGGGGCTAGGGAGACCCAGTACTTC
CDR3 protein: CASSDRQGARETQYF

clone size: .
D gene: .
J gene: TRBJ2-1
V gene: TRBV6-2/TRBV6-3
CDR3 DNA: TGTGCCAGCAGTCAAATAGCGGCTTCGCAGTTCTTC
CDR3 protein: CASSQIAASQFF

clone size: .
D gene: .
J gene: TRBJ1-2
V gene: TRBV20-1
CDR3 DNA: TGCAGTGCCCGGAACCAAAGGGTTGGCTACACCTTC
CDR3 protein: CSARNQRVGYTF

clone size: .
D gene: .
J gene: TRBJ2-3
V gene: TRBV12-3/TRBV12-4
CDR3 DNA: TGTGCCAGCAATCAGGTGAGAACAGATACGCAGTATTTT
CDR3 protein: CASNQVRTDTQYF